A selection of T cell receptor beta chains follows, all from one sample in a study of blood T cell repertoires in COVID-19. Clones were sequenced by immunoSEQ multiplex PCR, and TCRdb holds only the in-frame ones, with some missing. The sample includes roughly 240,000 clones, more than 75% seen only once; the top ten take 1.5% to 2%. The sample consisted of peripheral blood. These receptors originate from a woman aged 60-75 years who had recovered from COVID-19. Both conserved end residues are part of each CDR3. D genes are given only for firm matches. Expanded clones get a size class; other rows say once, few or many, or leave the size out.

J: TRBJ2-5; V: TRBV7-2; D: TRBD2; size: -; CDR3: CASTQRGGQETQYF; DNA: TGTGCCAGCACTCAGCGGGGGGGACAAGAGACCCAGTACTTC
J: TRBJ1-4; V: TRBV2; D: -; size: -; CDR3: CASSPGRSANEKLFF; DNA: TGTGCCAGCAGTCCAGGGAGGTCGGCTAATGAAAAACTGTTTTTT
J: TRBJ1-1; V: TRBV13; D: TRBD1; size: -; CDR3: CASSSGQVVTEAFF; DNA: TGTGCCAGCAGCTCGGGACAGGTGGTCACTGAAGCTTTCTTT
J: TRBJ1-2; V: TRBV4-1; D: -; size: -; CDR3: CASSLRSQGPNYGYTF; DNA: TGCGCCAGCAGCCTCAGGAGCCAGGGCCCTAACTATGGCTACACCTTC
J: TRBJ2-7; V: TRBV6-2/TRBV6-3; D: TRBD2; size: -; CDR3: CASSRRLAGDAQWF; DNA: TGTGCCAGCAGTAGGAGACTAGCGGGGGACGCGCAGTGGTTC
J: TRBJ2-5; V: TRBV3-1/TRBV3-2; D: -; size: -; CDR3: CASSQSRGTRTQYF; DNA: TGTGCCAGCAGCCAATCTAGGGGGACAAGGACCCAGTACTTC
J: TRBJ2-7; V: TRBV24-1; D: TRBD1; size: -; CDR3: CATSDPGQGSYEQYF; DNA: TGTGCCACCAGTGACCCGGGACAGGGGTCCTACGAGCAGTACTTC
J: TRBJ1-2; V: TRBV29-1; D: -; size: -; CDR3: CSVERQLLGYTF; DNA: TGCAGCGTTGAGAGACAGCTGCTTGGCTACACCTTC
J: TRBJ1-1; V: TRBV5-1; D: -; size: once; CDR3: CASSLDRGRGTEAFF; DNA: TGCGCCAGCAGCTTGGACCGGGGTAGAGGCACTGAAGCTTTCTTT
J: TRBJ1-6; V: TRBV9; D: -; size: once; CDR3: CASSVDGTSNSPLHF; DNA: TGTGCCAGCAGCGTAGACGGGACTTCAAATTCACCCCTCCACTTT
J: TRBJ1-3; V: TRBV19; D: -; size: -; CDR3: CASSTQGYTIYF; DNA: TGTGCCAGTAGTACCCAGGGATACACCATATATTTT
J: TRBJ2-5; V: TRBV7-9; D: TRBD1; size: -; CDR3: CASSIWTGAFQETQYF; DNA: TGTGCCAGCAGCATCTGGACAGGGGCCTTTCAAGAGACCCAGTACTTC
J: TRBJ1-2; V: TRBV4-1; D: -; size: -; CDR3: CASSQAGTGYGYTF; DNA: TGCGCCAGCAGCCAAGCCGGGACTGGCTATGGCTACACCTTC
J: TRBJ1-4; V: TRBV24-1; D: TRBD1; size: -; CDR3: CATSGSGTGGANEKLFF; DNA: TGTGCCACCAGTGGCTCCGGGACAGGGGGAGCTAATGAAAAACTGTTTTTT
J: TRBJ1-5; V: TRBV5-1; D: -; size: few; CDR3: CASSLTPSNQPQHF; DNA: TGCGCCAGCAGCTTAACACCTAGTAATCAGCCCCAGCATTTT
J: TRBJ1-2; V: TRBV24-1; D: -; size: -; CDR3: CATSPSAPVYGYTF; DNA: TGTGCCACCAGTCCTAGTGCCCCGGTCTATGGCTACACCTTC
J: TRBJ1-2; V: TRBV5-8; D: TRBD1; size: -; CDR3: CASSQYRGQGSDYGYTF; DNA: TGTGCCAGCAGCCAATACCGAGGACAGGGTAGCGACTATGGCTACACCTTC
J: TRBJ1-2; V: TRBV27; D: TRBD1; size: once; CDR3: CASSPRDRAYGYTF; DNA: TGTGCCAGCAGTCCGCGGGACAGGGCCTATGGCTACACCTTC
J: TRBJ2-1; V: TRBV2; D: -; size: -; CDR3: CASSTGDNEQFF; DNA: TGTGCCAGCAGTACAGGAGACAATGAGCAGTTCTTC
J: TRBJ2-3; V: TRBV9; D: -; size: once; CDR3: CASSVGSEGSDTQYF; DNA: TGTGCCAGCAGCGTAGGCAGTGAGGGCTCCGATACGCAGTATTTT
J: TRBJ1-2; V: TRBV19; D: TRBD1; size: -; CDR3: CASSIGTGVSGYTF; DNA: TGTGCCAGTAGTATCGGGACAGGGGTGAGCGGCTACACCTTC
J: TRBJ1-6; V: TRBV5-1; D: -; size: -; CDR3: CASSFREDGSPLHF; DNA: TGCGCCAGCAGCTTCCGGGAAGACGGTTCACCCCTCCACTTT
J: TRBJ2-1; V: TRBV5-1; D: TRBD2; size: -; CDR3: CASSGTSGGAANEQFF; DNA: TGCGCCAGCAGCGGGACTAGCGGGGGGGCCGCCAATGAGCAGTTCTTC
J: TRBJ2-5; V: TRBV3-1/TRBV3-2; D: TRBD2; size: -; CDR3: CASSQMRGGTQETQYF; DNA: TGTGCCAGCAGCCAAATGCGGGGGGGAACCCAAGAGACCCAGTACTTC
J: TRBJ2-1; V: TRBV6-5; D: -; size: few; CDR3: CASSYSIAGRNEQFF; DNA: TGTGCCAGCAGTTACTCGATTGCGGGCCGCAATGAGCAGTTCTTC
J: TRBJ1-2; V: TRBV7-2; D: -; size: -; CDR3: CASSNGQGEDGYTF; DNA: TGTGCCAGCAGCAATGGGCAGGGTGAGGATGGCTACACCTTC
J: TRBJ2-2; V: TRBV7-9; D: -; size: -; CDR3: CASSLPGRGQDTGELFF; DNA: TGTGCCAGCAGCCTACCCGGGAGGGGGCAAGACACCGGGGAGCTGTTTTTT
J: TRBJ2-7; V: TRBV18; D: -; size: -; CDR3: CASSPAGQIYEQYF; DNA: TGTGCCAGCTCACCCGCGGGACAGATCTACGAGCAGTACTTC
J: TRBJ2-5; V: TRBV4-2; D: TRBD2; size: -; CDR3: CASSQGVGGGKETQYF; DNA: TGTGCCAGCAGCCAAGGAGTCGGGGGGGGAAAAGAGACCCAGTACTTC
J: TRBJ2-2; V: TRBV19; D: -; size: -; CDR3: CASTGLRDTGELFF; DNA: TGTGCCAGTACTGGTTTGCGGGACACCGGGGAGCTGTTTTTT
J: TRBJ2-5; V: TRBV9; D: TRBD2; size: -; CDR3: CASSVAGGLIGQETQYF; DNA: TGTGCCAGCTCGGTAGCGGGGGGGCTTATAGGACAAGAGACCCAGTACTTC
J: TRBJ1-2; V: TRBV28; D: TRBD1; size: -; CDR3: CASSLTGGYGYTF; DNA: TGTGCCAGCAGTTTAACAGGGGGCTATGGCTACACCTTC
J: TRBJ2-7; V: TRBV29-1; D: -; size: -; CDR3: CSVWDILDEQYF; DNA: TGCAGCGTTTGGGACATCCTGGACGAGCAGTACTTC
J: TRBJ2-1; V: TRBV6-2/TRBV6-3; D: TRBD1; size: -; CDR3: CASSRTGAYNEQFF; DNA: TGTGCCAGCAGCCGGACAGGGGCCTACAATGAGCAGTTCTTC
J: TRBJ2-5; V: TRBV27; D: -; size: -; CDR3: CASSPNRKQETQYF; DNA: TGTGCCAGCAGTCCAAACAGGAAACAAGAGACCCAGTACTTC
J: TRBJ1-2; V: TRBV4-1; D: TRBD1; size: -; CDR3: CASSQVGTRQGSGYTF; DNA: TGCGCCAGCAGCCAAGTAGGGACAAGACAGGGGTCTGGCTACACCTTC
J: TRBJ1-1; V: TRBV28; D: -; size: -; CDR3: CASSGHGRGLGTEAFF; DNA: TGTGCCAGCAGTGGGCACGGCAGGGGCCTGGGCACTGAAGCTTTCTTT
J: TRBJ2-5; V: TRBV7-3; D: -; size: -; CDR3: CASSLTTGPQETQYF; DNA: TGTGCCAGCAGCTTAACGACAGGCCCACAAGAGACCCAGTACTTC
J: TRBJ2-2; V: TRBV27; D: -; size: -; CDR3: CASRPYAAGELFF; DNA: TGTGCCAGCAGACCCTATGCGGCCGGGGAGCTGTTTTTT
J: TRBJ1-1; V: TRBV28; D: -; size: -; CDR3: CALRPGRNTEAFF; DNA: TGTGCCTTGAGGCCGGGGAGGAACACTGAAGCTTTCTTT
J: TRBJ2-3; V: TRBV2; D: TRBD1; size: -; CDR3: CASSPRDRVVDTQYF; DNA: TGTGCCAGCAGTCCCCGGGACAGGGTGGTAGATACGCAGTATTTT
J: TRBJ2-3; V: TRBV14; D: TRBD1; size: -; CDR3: CASSQPPQGFTDTQYF; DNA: TGTGCCAGCAGCCAACCCCCACAGGGGTTCACAGATACGCAGTATTTT
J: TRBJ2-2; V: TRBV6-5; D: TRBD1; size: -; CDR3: CASSYDRDTGELFF; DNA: TGTGCCAGCAGTTACGACAGGGACACCGGGGAGCTGTTTTTT
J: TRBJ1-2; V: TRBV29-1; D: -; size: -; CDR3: CSVEEGADSPSIF; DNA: TGCAGCGTTGAAGAGGGGGCGGACAGTCCTTCCATCTTC
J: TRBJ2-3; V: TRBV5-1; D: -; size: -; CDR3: CASSLNPGGTDTQYF; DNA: TGCGCCAGCAGCTTGAACCCGGGAGGCACAGATACGCAGTATTTT
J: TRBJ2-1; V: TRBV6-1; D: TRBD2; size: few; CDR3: CASSAGLAEYNEQFF; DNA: TGTGCCAGCAGTGCCGGACTAGCGGAATACAATGAGCAGTTCTTC
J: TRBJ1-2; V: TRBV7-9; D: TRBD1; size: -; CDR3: CASSPRRDRDVNYGYTF; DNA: TGTGCCAGCAGCCCTCGGCGGGACAGAGACGTTAACTATGGCTACACCTTC
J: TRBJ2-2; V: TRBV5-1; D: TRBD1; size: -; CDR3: CASSLGQGGTGELFF; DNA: TGCGCCAGCAGCTTGGGACAGGGGGGCACCGGGGAGCTGTTTTTT
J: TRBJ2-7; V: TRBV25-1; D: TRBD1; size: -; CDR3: CASSEVGGQEAHEQYF; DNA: TGTGCCAGCAGTGAAGTAGGAGGACAGGAGGCCCACGAGCAGTACTTC
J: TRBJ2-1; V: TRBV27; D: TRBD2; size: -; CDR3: CASSRAGRGFGNEQFF; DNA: TGTGCCAGCAGTAGAGCGGGGCGCGGGTTCGGCAATGAGCAGTTCTTC
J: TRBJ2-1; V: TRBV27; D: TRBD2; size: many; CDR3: CASSDATSGGINEQFF; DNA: TGTGCCAGCAGCGACGCAACTAGCGGGGGAATCAATGAGCAGTTCTTC
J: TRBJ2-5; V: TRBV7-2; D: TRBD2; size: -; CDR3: CASSPGGALETQYF; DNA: TGTGCCAGCAGCCCCGGGGGGGCGCTTGAGACCCAGTACTTC
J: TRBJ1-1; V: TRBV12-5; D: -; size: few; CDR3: CASGFFGGGLNTEAFF; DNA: TGTGCTAGTGGTTTTTTTGGCGGGGGACTAAACACTGAAGCTTTCTTT
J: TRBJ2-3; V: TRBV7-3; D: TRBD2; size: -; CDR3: CASSEGLAGGTDTQYF; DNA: TGTGCCAGCAGCGAGGGACTAGCGGGGGGCACAGATACGCAGTATTTT